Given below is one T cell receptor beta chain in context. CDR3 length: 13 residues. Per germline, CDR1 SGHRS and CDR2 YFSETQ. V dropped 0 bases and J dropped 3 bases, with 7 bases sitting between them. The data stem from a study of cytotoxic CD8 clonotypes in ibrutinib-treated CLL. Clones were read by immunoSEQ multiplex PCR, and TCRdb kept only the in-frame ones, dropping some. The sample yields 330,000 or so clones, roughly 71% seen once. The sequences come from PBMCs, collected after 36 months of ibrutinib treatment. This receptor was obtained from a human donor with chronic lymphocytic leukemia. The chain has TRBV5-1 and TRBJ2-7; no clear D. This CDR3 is CASSLDYYYEQYF. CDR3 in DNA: TGCGCCAGCAGCTTGGACTATTACTACGAGCAGTACTTC. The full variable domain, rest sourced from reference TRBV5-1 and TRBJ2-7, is KAGVTQTPRYLIKTRGQQVTLSCSPISGHRSVSWYQQTPGQGLQFLFEYFSETQRNKGNFPGRFSGRQFSNSRSEMNVSTLELGDSALYLCASSLDYYYEQYFGPGTRLTVT.